Listed below are T cell receptor beta chains from one sample, sequenced in a study of cytomegalovirus exposure and HLA in healthy donors. Measured with immunoSEQ multiplex PCR; TCRdb has only the in-frame clones, and not every one. This sample has about 140,000 clones, with 65% to 85% found just once. The sequencing input was PBMCs. Receptors originate from a man between 18 and 35 years old in good health and CMV-seronegative. CDR3s include the opening cysteine and the closing phenylalanine or tryptophan. Each record gives: J gene, D gene, V gene, CDR3 protein, CDR3 DNA. A D gene is named only where the DNA matches it firmly.

>TRBJ2-2|NA|TRBV7-2
CASSGTINSGELFF
TGTGCCAGCAGCGGGACAATTAATTCCGGGGAGCTGTTTTTT
>TRBJ1-5|NA|TRBV19
CASSMEGRQPQHF
TGTGCCAGTAGTATGGAGGGGCGGCAGCCCCAGCATTTT
>TRBJ1-6|NA|TRBV6-5
CASSWGQTKGSPLHF
TGTGCCAGCAGTTGGGGACAAACGAAGGGTTCACCCCTCCACTTT
>TRBJ1-1|NA|TRBV29-1
CSVDTGEAFF
TGCAGCGTTGATACTGGTGAAGCTTTCTTT
>TRBJ2-7|NA|TRBV9
CASSVVDMAPRSYEQYF
TGTGCCAGCAGCGTAGTAGACATGGCACCCCGCTCCTACGAGCAGTACTTC
>TRBJ1-1|TRBD1|TRBV5-6
CASSLAGTGRDTEAFF
TGTGCCAGCAGCTTGGCAGGGACAGGGAGGGACACTGAAGCTTTCTTT
>TRBJ1-1|NA|TRBV9
CASSDAWNTEAFF
TGTGCCAGCAGCGATGCGTGGAACACTGAAGCTTTCTTT
>TRBJ2-1|TRBD2|TRBV28
CASRGLAGDSYNEQFF
TGTGCCAGCAGGGGACTAGCGGGGGACTCCTACAATGAGCAGTTCTTC
>TRBJ2-3|TRBD2|TRBV2
CASSERGAGGGSRLDTQYF
TGTGCCAGCAGTGAGAGGGGAGCTGGCGGGGGGTCCCGCTTAGATACGCAGTATTTT
>TRBJ1-1|TRBD1|TRBV6-5
CASSFYRGWGEAFF
TGTGCCAGCAGTTTCTACAGGGGGTGGGGTGAAGCTTTCTTT
>TRBJ1-1|NA|TRBV14
CASSLGENTEAFF
TGTGCCAGCAGCCTCGGGGAGAACACTGAAGCTTTCTTT